These 20 T cell receptor beta chains share one sample of origin, sequenced in a study of T cells in Graves' hyperthyroidism and ophthalmopathy. Researchers took RNA transcripts and amplified the TCR beta CDR3 regions from them. First-round RT-PCR of the TCR CDR3 relied on the HTBI primer set. TCRdb redid the calling of the multiplex PCR reads with MiXCR, one entry per CDR3 protein. The sample contains around 620,000 distinct CDR3 sequences, roughly 46% of which appear only once. Sequenced sample: peripheral blood or thyroid tissue (not recorded which). These receptors originate from an adult woman with Graves' disease, either hyperthyroidism or ophthalmopathy (not recorded which).

The chain joins TRBV29-1 to TRBJ1-1; weak D call: TRBD1 (6 bases). V shed 4 bases and J shed 0 bases, with 9 bases lying between them. Germline V gene lookup returns CDR1 SQVTM and CDR2 ANQGSEA. The CDR3 is made up of 13 amino acids. This CDR3 reads CSVGGHLNTEAFF. The CDR3 DNA sequence: TGCAGCGTTGGGGGACATCTGAACACTGAAGCTTTCTTT.

This chain joins TRBV11-1 and TRBJ1-1; 8 bases line up with TRBD1. Unmatched junction bases numbered 3, after V lost 3 bases and J lost 0 bases. This CDR3 contains 15 residues. Per germline, CDR1 SGHAT and CDR2 FQDESV (reference sequence). CDR3 nucleotides: TGTGCCAGCAGCTTCTACAGGGGGATGAACACTGAAGCTTTCTTT. It yields the protein CASSFYRGMNTEAFF.

The chain has TRBV25-1 and TRBJ1-4; 10 bases map to TRBD1. CDR3 size: 15 residues. The germline V gene has CDR1 MGHDK and CDR2 SYGVNS. The V segment lost 6 bases and the J segment 5 bases; nucleotides outside the gene matches: 6. The CDR3 here is CASREPGQGNEKLFF. CDR3 DNA sequence: TGTGCCAGCAGGGAACCGGGACAGGGGAATGAAAAACTGTTTTTT.

This clonotype was seen at least ten times. The V and J genes are TRBV5-6 and TRBJ1-1; no clear D. Germline CDR1 is SGHDT and CDR2 is YYEEEE. The CDR3 is 15 residues long. The germline V and J ends were trimmed by 0 bases and 0 bases, with 9 bases remaining between them. CDR3 DNA: TGTGCCAGCAGCTTGGGTCCCACAGTGAACACTGAAGCTTTCTTT. Translating gives CASSLGPTVNTEAFF.

Remarks on this clonotype: It is likely a read error, because the conserved phenylalanine at the end of the CDR3 is missing. The limits of the CDR3 on the DNA are not certain, so only TCRdb's listed CDR3 is given. The chain uses TRBV2 and TRBJ2-2; the DNA was not compared with TRBD1, the D call given in the table. Germline assignment: CDR1 SNHLY and CDR2 FYNNEI. The CDR3 spans 8 amino acids, including both terminal residues. This CDR3 is CASSASGY.

CDR3 DNA sequence: TGTGCCAGCAGCTTGGGGGAACCGCTAGCAAAACTGTTTTTT. This gives the protein CASSLGEPLAKLFF. The rearrangement links TRBV9 to TRBJ1-4; a possible D gene is TRBD1 (5 bases). Trimming cost V 4 bases and J 10 bases, with 17 bases left between them. Germline V CDR1 and CDR2: SGDLS, YYNGEE. CDR3 length: 14 residues. Supplemented by reference TRBV9 and TRBJ1-4, the full variable domain reads DSGVTQTPKHLITATGQRVTLRCSPRSGDLSVYWYQQSLDQGLQFLIQYYNGEERAKGNILERFSAQQFPDLHSELNLSSLELGDSALYFCASSLGEPLAKLFFGSGTQLSVL.

The chain uses TRBV7-8 and TRBJ1-1, with a weak D call TRBD1 (6 bases). CDR1 and CDR2 from the germline V gene are SGHVS and FQNEAQ. Deletions cut 3 bases from V and 4 bases from J, with 18 bases between. The CDR3 loop spans 16 amino acids. CDR3 sequence (DNA): TGTGCCAGCAGCTTGAGAACAGGGATAGTTGGCACTGAAGCTTTCTTT. It codes for CASSLRTGIVGTEAFF.

This clonotype was detected a few times. This chain connects TRBV30 to TRBJ2-2; 7 bases agree with TRBD2. This CDR3 comprises 14 residues. CDR1 is GTSNPN and CDR2 is SVGIG in the germline V gene (reference sequence). After removal of 5 bases from V and 1 base from J, the junction contained 4 bases not matched to a gene. CDR3 protein: CAWERDRNTGELFF. The CDR3 DNA reads as TGTGCCTGGGAGCGGGACCGGAACACCGGGGAGCTGTTTTTT.

This clonotype was recorded many times. This sequence joins TRBV5-8 and TRBJ2-7, with D perhaps matching TRBD1 (6 bases). Trimming pared 0 bases from V and 5 bases from J, leaving 12 bases between. This CDR3 region has 14 residues. Germline V lookup: CDR1 SGHTS, CDR2 YDEGEE. The CDR3 coding sequence is TGTGCCAGCAGCTTGGCGGTCAGGGGTCACGAGCAGTACTTC. Translated: CASSLAVRGHEQYF.

This clonotype was recorded at least ten times. The junction shows a germline mismatch at one end, possibly a read error. The chain links TRBV7-3 to TRBJ2-2; D possibly matches TRBD1 or TRBD2 (5 bases each). Germline-derived CDR1 and CDR2 are SGHTA and FQGTGA. The CDR3 extends over 13 amino acids. CDR3 DNA sequence: TGTGCCAGCGGCTTGGGGGTAACCGGGGAGCTGTTTTTT. Translated: CASGLGVTGELFF.

The CDR3 bases are TGTGCCAGCAGGGCATATGAAAAACTGTTTTTT. Translating it yields CASRAYEKLFF. The chain couples TRBV2 to TRBJ1-4; D remains unclear. The CDR3 extends over 11 amino acids. CDR1 SNHLY and CDR2 FYNNEI come from the germline V gene. Trimming took 6 bases from V and 6 from J, leaving 5 bases between them.

The V gene is TRBV5-1, the J gene TRBJ1-3; no clear D. The V and J ends lost 7 bases and 8 bases respectively, with 7 bases between them. The CDR3 is 10 amino acids. The germline gives CDR1 SGHRS, CDR2 YFSETQ. For the CDR3, the DNA is TGCGCCAGCGGCCGGGACACCATATATTTT. This sequence encodes CASGRDTIYF.

This clonotype showed up many times. The chain recombines TRBV4-2 with TRBJ2-2; 7 nucleotides line up with TRBD1. CDR3 length: 16 residues. Unmatched junction bases numbered 3, after V lost 2 bases and J lost 0 bases. Germline-derived CDR1 and CDR2 are LGHNA and YNFKEQ. This CDR3 reads CASSQTGTANTGELFF. CDR3 nucleotide sequence: TGTGCCAGCAGCCAAACCGGGACAGCGAACACCGGGGAGCTGTTTTTT.

The chain has TRBV7-2 and TRBJ2-5; 8 nucleotides align to TRBD2. The CDR3 is made up of 19 amino acids. Germline V lookup: CDR1 SGHTA, CDR2 FQGNSA. The junction had 22 bases not matched to a gene; V was cut back by 5 bases and J by 5 bases. The CDR3 sequence is CASSPRRAGGLPGAETQYF. The CDR3 DNA follows: TGTGCCAGCAGCCCTCGGCGGGCGGGGGGCTTGCCGGGAGCGGAGACCCAGTACTTC.

Worth noting for this clonotype: A much larger clone sits a single nucleotide away, making a read error possible. The missing conserved phenylalanine or tryptophan at the end of this CDR3 makes a read error likely. The rearrangement links TRBV2 to TRBJ1-4; unclear D gene. This CDR3 has 14 residues. Deletions cut 2 bases from V and 8 bases from J, with 12 bases between. Germline CDR1 and CDR2: SNHLY and FYNNEI. The DNA for the CDR3 is TGTGCCAGCAGTGAAACCACGTACGGGGAAAAACTGTTTCTT. Residues: CASSETTYGEKLFL.

The genes are TRBV20-1 and TRBJ2-2; D ambiguous. The V end lost 6 bases, the J end lost 11 bases, and 22 bases lay between the germline ends. From germline, CDR1 is DFQATT and CDR2 SNEGSKA (reference sequence). This CDR3 comprises 14 residues. The CDR3 reads CSARVPAPVGELFF. The CDR3 nucleotides read TGCAGTGCACGTGTCCCCGCCCCTGTGGGAGAGCTGTTTTTT.

This chain connects TRBV6-1 to TRBJ1-1; 7 nucleotides match TRBD1. CDR1 MNHNS and CDR2 SASEGT come from the germline V gene. The CDR3 covers 15 residues. The J segment lost 4 bases and the V segment lost 1 base, leaving 6 bases of the junction unmatched. The CDR3 spells CASSEGSTGFTEAFF. CDR3 in DNA: TGTGCCAGCAGTGAAGGGTCGACAGGGTTCACTGAAGCTTTCTTT.

This clonotype has ten or more counts. This chain uses TRBV6-1 with TRBJ2-2; 10 bases fit TRBD2. CDR1 is MNHNS, CDR2 SASEGT, per germline. The V segment lost 7 bases and the J segment 7 bases; nucleotides outside the gene matches: 9. CDR3 size: 15 residues. The CDR3 DNA reads as TGTGCCAGCAAGGAGCTAGCGGGAGCGGTCGGGGAGCTGTTTTTT. Its protein product is CASKELAGAVGELFF.

On this clonotype itself: Because it lacks the conserved phenylalanine or tryptophan at the end, this CDR3 is likely a read error. No DNA is shown, since the ends of the CDR3 on it are uncertain; the CDR3 is the one TCRdb lists. This sequence joins TRBV19 and TRBJ2-6. The CDR3 contains 8 residues when both ends are counted. Per the germline V gene, CDR1 is LNHDA and CDR2 is SQIVND (reference sequence). CDR3 amino acids: CASRLTNT.

The chain has TRBV15 and TRBJ1-2; D is unresolved. The CDR3 extends over 15 amino acids. The germline CDR1 and CDR2 sequences are LNHNV and YYDKDF (reference sequence). The ends were cut back, 0 bases at V and 1 base at J, with 9 bases in the middle. The DNA for the CDR3 is TGTGCCACCAGCAGAGAGGTGGGCTTTAACTATGGCTACACCTTC. Its translation is CATSREVGFNYGYTF.